This T cell receptor beta chain was recorded in a study of blood T cell repertoires in COVID-19. The V and J ends lost 8 bases and 5 bases respectively, with 15 bases between them. The CDR3 is made up of 13 amino acids. The germline CDR1 and CDR2 sequences are PRHDT and FYEKMQ (reference sequence). This clone rates as large (0.1 to 1%). Original handling: Estimated nucleated cell counts came from reference gene primer amplification. Method: immunoSEQ multiplex PCR; TCRdb's copy keeps in-frame clones and lacks some. Clonal size and the V and J genes are those of that table, whereas D and trimming came from the DNA. The sample has about 82,000 clones; about 83% are singletons.

The sample consisted of peripheral blood. This sequence originates from a woman in her sixties with acute or convalescent COVID-19. This rearrangement joins TRBV13 to TRBJ1-1, with D maybe TRBD1 (6 bases). The CDR3 here is CASETTGLTEAFF. In nucleotides, the CDR3 is TGTGCCAGCGAAACTACAGGGCTTACTGAAGCTTTCTTT.